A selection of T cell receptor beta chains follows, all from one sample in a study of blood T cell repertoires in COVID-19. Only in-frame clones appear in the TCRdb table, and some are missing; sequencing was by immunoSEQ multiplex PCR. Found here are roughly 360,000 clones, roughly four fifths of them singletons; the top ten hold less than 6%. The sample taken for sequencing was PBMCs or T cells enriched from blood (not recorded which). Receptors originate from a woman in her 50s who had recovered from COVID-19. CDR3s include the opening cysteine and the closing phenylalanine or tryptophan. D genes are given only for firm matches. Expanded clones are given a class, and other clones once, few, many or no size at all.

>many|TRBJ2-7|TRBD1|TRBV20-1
TGCAGTGCTAGTGTCGACAGGGGTTTTTACGAGCAGTACTTC
CSASVDRGFYEQYF
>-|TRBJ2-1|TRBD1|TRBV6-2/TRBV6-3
TGTGCCAGCAGCCCGGGACAGGGCTACAATGAGCAGTTCTTC
CASSPGQGYNEQFF
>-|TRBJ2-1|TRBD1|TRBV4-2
TGTGCCAGCAGCCAAGAGACAGGGGCCTACAATGAGCAGTTCTTC
CASSQETGAYNEQFF
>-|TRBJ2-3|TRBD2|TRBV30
TGTGCCTCGACTAGCGGGGGTAGCACAGATACGCAGTATTTT
CASTSGGSTDTQYF
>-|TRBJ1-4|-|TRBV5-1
TGCGCCAGCCGGTTTTCTGAAAAACTGTTTTTT
CASRFSEKLFF
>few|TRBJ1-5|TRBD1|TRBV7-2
TGTGCCAGCAGCACAAGACAGGGGGCAACTCAGCCCCAGCATTTT
CASSTRQGATQPQHF
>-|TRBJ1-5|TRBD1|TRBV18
TGTGCCAGCTCACTCAAGGCTCAGGGGGCAAATCAGCCCCAGCATTTT
CASSLKAQGANQPQHF
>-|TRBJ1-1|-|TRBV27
TGTGCCAGCAGTCCCCACCGACAGCTTATGAACACTGAAGCTTTCTTT
CASSPHRQLMNTEAFF
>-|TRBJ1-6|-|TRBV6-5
TGTGCCAGCAGTAGACTGTATAATTCACCCCTCCACTTT
CASSRLYNSPLHF
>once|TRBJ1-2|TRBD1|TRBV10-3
TGTGCCATCAAGGCCGCGACAGGGGAAGGCTACACCTTC
CAIKAATGEGYTF
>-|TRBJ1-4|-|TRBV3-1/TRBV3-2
TGTGCCAGCAGCCTTAGACAGGCAACTAATGAAAAACTGTTTTTT
CASSLRQATNEKLFF
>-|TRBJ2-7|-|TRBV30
TGTGCCTGGAGTATGGGGCCCGCCTACGAGCAGTACTTC
CAWSMGPAYEQYF
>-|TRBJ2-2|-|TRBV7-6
TGTGCCAGCAGCTTAATTCAGGGGGGTACCGGGGAGCTGTTTTTT
CASSLIQGGTGELFF
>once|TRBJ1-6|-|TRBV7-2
TGTGCCAGCAGCTTAGCGCTGGGGGGCGGGGGATCACCCCTCCACTTT
CASSLALGGGGSPLHF
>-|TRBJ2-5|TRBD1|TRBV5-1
TGCGCCAGCAGCTCCACAGGGGCACAAGAGACCCAGTACTTC
CASSSTGAQETQYF
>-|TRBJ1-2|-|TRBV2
TGTGCCAGCACTCGACAGACCGACTATGGCTACACCTTC
CASTRQTDYGYTF
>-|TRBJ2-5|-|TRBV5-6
TGTGCCAGCAGCTTGGAGAGGCGTCAAGAGACCCAGTACTTC
CASSLERRQETQYF
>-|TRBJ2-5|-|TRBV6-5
TGTGCCAGCAGTTACTCGAGAAGAGGGCAAGAGACCCAGTACTTC
CASSYSRRGQETQYF
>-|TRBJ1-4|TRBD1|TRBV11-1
TGTGCCAGCAGCTTACCTGGGACAGCATCTAATGAAAAACTGTTTTTT
CASSLPGTASNEKLFF
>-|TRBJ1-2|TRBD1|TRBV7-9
TGTGCCAGCAGCGGACAGGGGGCGCACGGCTACACCTTC
CASSGQGAHGYTF
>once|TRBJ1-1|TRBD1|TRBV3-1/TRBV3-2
TGTGCCAGCAGCGCCCCCGGGACAGGAGATACTGAAGCTTTCTTT
CASSAPGTGDTEAFF
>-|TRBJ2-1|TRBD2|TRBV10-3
TGTGCCATCAGGGGGACTAGCCTTAATGAGCAGTTCTTC
CAIRGTSLNEQFF
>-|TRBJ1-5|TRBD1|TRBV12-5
TGTGCTAGTGGTTTGGAGGGGGCACAGCCCCAGCATTTT
CASGLEGAQPQHF
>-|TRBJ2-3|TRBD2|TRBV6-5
TGTGCCAGCATACCGGGACTAGCGGATACGCAGTATTTT
CASIPGLADTQYF
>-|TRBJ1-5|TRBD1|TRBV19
TGTGCCAGTAGTACACCCCGACAGGGGAGGTTTAGGAGAAATCAGCCCCAGCATTTT
CASSTPRQGRFRRNQPQHF
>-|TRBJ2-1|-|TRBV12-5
TGTGCTAGTGGTTCTTCCACCGGGACTCCCTTTGGTGAGCAGTTCTTC
CASGSSTGTPFGEQFF
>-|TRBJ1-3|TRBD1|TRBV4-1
TGCGCCAGCAGCCAACCGGGACAGGGAATCGTTAACACCATATATTTT
CASSQPGQGIVNTIYF
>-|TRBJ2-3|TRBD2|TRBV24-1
TGTGCCACCAGTGATCCCGCGGGGGGTCGATCAGATACGCAGTATTTT
CATSDPAGGRSDTQYF
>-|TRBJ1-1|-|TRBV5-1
TGCGCCAGCGCTGGGTATTCAGGCACTGAAGCTTTCTTT
CASAGYSGTEAFF
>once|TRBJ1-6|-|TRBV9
TGTGCCAGCAGCGACCGCCCGGGGAATTCACCCCTCCACTTT
CASSDRPGNSPLHF
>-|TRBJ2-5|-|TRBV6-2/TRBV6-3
TGTGCCAGCAGTAATCAGGGACAAGAGACCCAGTACTTC
CASSNQGQETQYF
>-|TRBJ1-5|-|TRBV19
TGTGCCAGTAGTATAGCAGGGGTCAGGAATCAGCCCCAGCATTTT
CASSIAGVRNQPQHF